The next 24 T cell receptor beta chains were all read from a single sample in a study of CD8 T cells in ankylosing spondylitis (dated by TCRdb to 2017 to 2019). Beyond this particular receptor, the publication reports: Blood from ankylosing spondylitis patients appeared to be characterized by a TCR beta motif composed of several highly homologous amino acid variants.

Antigens of these TCRs are unknown. The receptor library was made with 5' RACE. Sequencing instrument: Illumina HiSeq 2500. The public sequencing data were trimmed at Q25 with fastp and processed into clonotypes with MiXCR by TCRdb, which kept only in-frame beta chains. When rows share a CDR3 protein, they turn into one entry using the most common DNA and genes. A total of about 220,000 distinct CDR3 sequences appear in this sample, 5.5% to 7.5% of them only once. The top ten hold 14% of the sample. The sample taken for sequencing was blood, either unsorted or a sorted T cell fraction (not recorded which). These receptors came from a male donor with ankylosing spondylitis.

This clonotype has ten or more counts. The chain combines TRBV7-9 with TRBJ1-5; unclear D gene. With 3 bases removed from V and 5 bases from J, the gap between germline ends came to 11 bases. Germline assignment: CDR1 SEHNR and CDR2 FQNEAQ (reference sequence). The CDR3 contains 14 residues. The CDR3 protein is CASSLSSEYQPQHF. The CDR3 bases are TGTGCCAGCAGCTTGTCGTCAGAATATCAGCCCCAGCATTTT.

The V call is TRBV27, the J call TRBJ2-7; D ambiguous. The germline V gene encodes CDR1 MNHEY and CDR2 SMNVEV (reference sequence). V was trimmed by 1 base and J by 7 bases, leaving 14 bases between them. The CDR3 contains 14 residues. CDR3 in DNA: TGTGCCAGCAGTTTATACGGGCCAACACGGGAGCAGTACTTC. This translates into CASSLYGPTREQYF.

This clonotype was counted many times. The chain recombines TRBV10-3 with TRBJ2-3; perhaps TRBD1 as D (7 bases). Looked up from germline, CDR1 is ENHRY and CDR2 is SYGVKD. The CDR3 contains 15 residues. The V and J ends lost 5 bases and 0 bases respectively, with 12 bases between them. The CDR3 is CAISFQGGSTDTQYF. The DNA for the CDR3 is TGTGCCATCAGTTTTCAGGGGGGCAGCACAGATACGCAGTATTTT.

This clonotype showed up many times. The chain links TRBV15 to TRBJ1-1; D not certain. The V gene lost 0 bases and the J gene lost 5 bases, with 4 bases spanning the gap. The CDR3 consists of 12 residues. Germline V gene lookup returns CDR1 LNHNV and CDR2 YYDKDF (reference sequence). CDR3 protein: CATSRDVTEAFF. In nucleotides, the CDR3 is TGTGCCACCAGCAGAGATGTGACTGAAGCTTTCTTT.

This clonotype has ten or more counts. This chain uses TRBV28 with TRBJ2-3; 9 nucleotides agree with TRBD2. Looked up from germline, CDR1 is MDHEN and CDR2 is SYDVKM. The V segment lost 1 base and the J segment 4 bases; nucleotides outside the gene matches: 3. This CDR3 spans 15 amino acids. CDR3: CASSLLAGVSDTQYF. The CDR3 DNA reads TGTGCCAGCAGTTTATTAGCGGGGGTGTCAGATACGCAGTATTTT.

The chain combines TRBV9 with TRBJ2-7; possible D gene TRBD2, 5 bases. Per the germline V gene, CDR1 is SGDLS and CDR2 is YYNGEE. This CDR3 is 13 amino acids long. The V end lost 4 bases, the J end lost 2 bases, and 10 bases lay between the germline ends. DNA for the CDR3: TGTGCCAGCAGCCGGCGAGGGACCTACGAGCAGTACTTC. Translated: CASSRRGTYEQYF.

This chain uses TRBV7-2 with TRBJ2-5; D is ambiguous. Deletions cut 1 base from V and 4 bases from J, with 16 bases between. The CDR3 length is 16 residues. Germline V lookup: CDR1 SGHTA, CDR2 FQGNSA. The CDR3 bases are TGTGCCAGCAGCTTAGGTCTCAGGTCCTACCGAGAGACCCAGTACTTC. Its protein product is CASSLGLRSYRETQYF.

This clonotype occurred a few times. The chain has TRBV4-1 and TRBJ2-7; tentatively, D is TRBD2 (5 bases). Germline V gives CDR1 MGHRA, CDR2 YSYEKL. V was shortened by 0 bases and J by 5 bases, with 17 bases between the two germline ends. The CDR3 totals 16 residues. Here the CDR3 reads CASSQDHRGASHEQYF. The CDR3 coding sequence is TGCGCCAGCAGCCAAGATCACCGGGGAGCTAGCCACGAGCAGTACTTC.

This clonotype has a count of ten or more. The chain recombines TRBV13 with TRBJ1-3; D unresolved. The CDR3 has 12 amino acids. Trimming cost V 5 bases and J 8 bases, with 10 bases left between them. Germline loops: CDR1 PRHDT, CDR2 FYEKMQ (reference sequence). The CDR3 is CASSLADDTIYF. The CDR3, as DNA: TGTGCCAGCAGCCTAGCCGACGACACCATATATTTT.

Many counts were recorded for this clonotype. This chain uses TRBV20-1 with TRBJ2-1, with 8 bases lining up with TRBD2. The germline V gene has CDR1 DFQATT and CDR2 SNEGSKA (reference sequence). J was trimmed by 4 bases and V by 1 base; bases with no gene match: 6. The CDR3 covers 15 residues. For the CDR3, the DNA is TGCAGTGCTAGAGTTCGGGGGGGCATTTACAATGAGCAGTTCTTC. The encoded protein is CSARVRGGIYNEQFF.

In this sample, this clonotype turned up many times. The CDR3 sequence is CASSQSPSLGELFF. DNA of the CDR3: TGTGCCAGCAGCCAATCCCCCTCGCTTGGGGAGCTGTTTTTT. This chain links TRBV7-2 with TRBJ2-2, with D unclear. V lost 5 bases and J 8 bases, leaving 15 bases between the germline ends. In germline, CDR1 is SGHTA, CDR2 FQGNSA. This CDR3 region has 14 residues.

This clonotype was counted many times. The gene calls are TRBV7-2 and TRBJ2-3; D might be TRBD2 (5 bases). Trimming pared 2 bases from V and 0 bases from J, leaving 15 bases between. The germline CDR1 and CDR2 sequences are SGHTA and FQGNSA. The CDR3 contains 17 residues. Here the CDR3 reads CASSLRPTRTSTDTQYF. In DNA, the CDR3 is TGTGCCAGCAGCTTACGGCCAACACGGACTAGCACAGATACGCAGTATTTT.

This clonotype has more than one count but fewer than ten. The chain links TRBV13 to TRBJ2-7, with TRBD1 matching over 9 bases. The CDR3 contains 15 residues. Per the germline V gene, CDR1 is PRHDT and CDR2 is FYEKMQ (reference sequence). With V trimmed by 5 bases and J by 1 base, 6 bases remained unmatched. The CDR3 spells CASSPGQGISYEQYF. The CDR3 DNA follows: TGTGCCAGCAGCCCCGGACAGGGGATTTCCTACGAGCAGTACTTC.

This clonotype was detected ten times or more. The chain recombines TRBV6-1 with TRBJ2-7; 10 nucleotides line up with TRBD2. This CDR3 comprises 14 residues. Germline CDR1 and CDR2: MNHNS and SASEGT. The trim removed 5 bases at V and 6 bases at J, leaving 7 bases unmatched. The CDR3 sequence is CASSLSGREGEQYF. The CDR3 nucleotides are TGTGCCAGCAGTCTGAGCGGGAGGGAAGGCGAGCAGTACTTC.

V is TRBV12-3 or TRBV12-4 and J is TRBJ2-3; 8 bases are shared with TRBD1. The CDR3 length is 15 residues. V lost 6 bases and J lost 0; bases outside the gene matches: 5. Written as DNA, the CDR3 is TGTGCCAGCAGCAAGACAGGGGTTAGCACAGATACGCAGTATTTT. Protein sequence: CASSKTGVSTDTQYF.

In its sample, this clonotype was seen many times. The V and J genes are TRBV7-3 and TRBJ2-1; either TRBD1 or TRBD2 may supply D (5 bases each). With 8 bases removed from V and 2 bases from J, the gap between germline ends came to 16 bases. The CDR3 contains 15 residues. Germline CDR1 and CDR2: SGHTA and FQGTGA. CDR3 amino acids: CASAMGVSTYNEQFF. DNA of the CDR3: TGTGCCAGCGCTATGGGGGTTTCAACCTACAATGAGCAGTTCTTC.

The chain joins TRBV7-9 to TRBJ2-1; 7 nucleotides align to TRBD2. This CDR3 has 13 residues. The junction had 3 bases not matched to a gene; V was cut back by 5 bases and J by 5 bases. From germline, CDR1 is SEHNR and CDR2 FQNEAQ (reference sequence). The DNA of the CDR3 is TGTGCCAGCAGCACTAGCGCACACAATGAGCAGTTCTTC. Protein sequence: CASSTSAHNEQFF.

This clonotype was seen at least ten times. This chain uses TRBV21-1 with TRBJ2-6; the DNA was not used to check the table's D call, TRBD1. TRBV21-1 represents a pseudogene. The CDR3 has 17 residues. The CDR3 DNA follows: TGTGCCAGCAGTGGGCCAGTTCCCCTTTCTGGGGCCAACGTCCTGACTTTC. This sequence encodes CASSGPVPLSGANVLTF.

This chain uses TRBV3-1 with TRBJ2-5; 12 bases map to TRBD2. V was clipped by 0 bases and J by 5 bases; unmatched bases: 7. Germline V gene data show CDR1 as LGHDT and CDR2 as YNNKEL (reference sequence). The CDR3 has 17 amino acids. CDR3 nucleotide sequence: TGTGCCAGCAGCCAAGATCTCCTAGCGGGAGGGCCTGAGACCCAGTACTTC. It codes for CASSQDLLAGGPETQYF.

This clonotype was counted many times. The rearrangement links TRBV7-9 to TRBJ1-2; no firm D call. This CDR3 spans 14 amino acids. Trimming removed 1 base at V and 4 bases at J, with 10 bases between. Germline V CDR1 and CDR2: SEHNR, FQNEAQ (reference sequence). The CDR3 loop is CASSLGQGLYGYTF. Written as DNA, the CDR3 is TGTGCCAGCAGCTTAGGCCAAGGTCTCTATGGCTACACCTTC.

About this clonotype itself: This may stem from a read error, because a much larger clone lies one nucleotide away. The V and J genes are TRBV29-1 and TRBJ1-1, with D maybe TRBD1 (6 bases). This CDR3 is built from 11 residues. Trimming shortened V by 8 bases and J by 11 bases, and 18 bases separated the two germline ends. Per the germline V gene, CDR1 is SQVTM and CDR2 is ANQGSEA. CDR3: CSPALTGKAFF. The CDR3, as DNA: TGCAGCCCGGCCCTTACAGGGAAGGCTTTCTTT.

This clonotype was observed at least ten times. The chain carries TRBV27 and TRBJ2-1; 8 nucleotides align to TRBD2. The CDR3 sequence is 14 residues long. Germline-derived CDR1 and CDR2 are MNHEY and SMNVEV (reference sequence). Losses at the gene ends were 6 bases for V and 8 bases for J; bases not matched to a gene: 9. CDR3 sequence (DNA): TGTGCCAGCAGCGAGCGGGGGAGGATCTATGAGCAGTTCTTC. Residues: CASSERGRIYEQFF.

This clonotype was observed at least ten times. The CDR3 spells CASSQHRDRGSYGYTF. For the CDR3, the DNA is TGCGCCAGCAGCCAACACCGGGACAGGGGCAGCTATGGCTACACCTTC. V gene TRBV4-3 combines with J gene TRBJ1-2, with TRBD1 matching over 10 bases. The CDR3 has 16 amino acids. CDR1 and CDR2 (germline): LGHNA, YSLEER. The trim removed 2 bases at V and 4 bases at J, leaving 7 bases unmatched.

Many counts were recorded for this clonotype. The chain couples TRBV11-2 to TRBJ2-5; 7 bases match TRBD2. CDR1 and CDR2 from the germline V gene are SGHAT and FQNNGV. Trimming at V came to 2 bases and at J to 2 bases, leaving 11 bases not matched to a gene. This CDR3 contains 17 residues. CDR3 nucleotide sequence: TGTGCCAGCAGCTTAATCCGGCGGGAGACGGAACAAGAGACCCAGTACTTC. The encoded protein is CASSLIRRETEQETQYF.